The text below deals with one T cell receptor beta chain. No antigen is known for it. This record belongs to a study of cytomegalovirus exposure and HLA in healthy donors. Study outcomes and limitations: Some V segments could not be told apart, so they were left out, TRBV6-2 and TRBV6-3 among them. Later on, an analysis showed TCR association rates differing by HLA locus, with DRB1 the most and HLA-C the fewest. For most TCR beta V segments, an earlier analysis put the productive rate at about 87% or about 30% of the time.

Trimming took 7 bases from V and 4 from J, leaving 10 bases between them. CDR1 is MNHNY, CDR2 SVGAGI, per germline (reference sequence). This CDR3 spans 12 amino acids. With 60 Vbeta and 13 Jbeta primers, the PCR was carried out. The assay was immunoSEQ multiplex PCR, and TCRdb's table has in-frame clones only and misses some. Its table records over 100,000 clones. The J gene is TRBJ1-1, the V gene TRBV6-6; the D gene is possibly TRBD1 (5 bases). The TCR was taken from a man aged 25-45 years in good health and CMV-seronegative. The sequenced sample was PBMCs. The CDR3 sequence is CASTGGITEAFF. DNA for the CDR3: TGTGCCAGCACGGGGGGAATCACTGAAGCTTTCTTT.